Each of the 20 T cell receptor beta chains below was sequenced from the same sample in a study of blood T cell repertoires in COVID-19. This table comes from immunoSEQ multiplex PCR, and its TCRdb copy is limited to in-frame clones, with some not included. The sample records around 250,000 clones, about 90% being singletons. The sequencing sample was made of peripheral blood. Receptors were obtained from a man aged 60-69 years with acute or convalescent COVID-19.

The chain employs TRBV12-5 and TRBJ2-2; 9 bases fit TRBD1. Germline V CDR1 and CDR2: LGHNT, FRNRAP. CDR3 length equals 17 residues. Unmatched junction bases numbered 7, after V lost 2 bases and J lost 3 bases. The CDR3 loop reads CASGLSTGGRYTGELFF. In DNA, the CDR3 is TGTGCTAGTGGTTTGTCGACAGGGGGACGATACACCGGGGAGCTGTTTTTT. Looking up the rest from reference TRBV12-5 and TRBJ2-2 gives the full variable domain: DARVTQTPRHKVTEMGQEVTMRCQPILGHNTVFWYRQTMMQGLELLAYFRNRAPLDDSGMPKDRFSAEMPDATLATLKIQPSEPRDSAVYFCASGLSTGGRYTGELFFGEGSRLTVL.

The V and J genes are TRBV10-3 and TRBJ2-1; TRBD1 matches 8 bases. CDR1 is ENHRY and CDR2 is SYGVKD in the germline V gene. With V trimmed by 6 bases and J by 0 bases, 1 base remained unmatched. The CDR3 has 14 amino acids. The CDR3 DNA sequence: TGTGCCATCAGGGGGACAGGCTCCTACAATGAGCAGTTCTTC. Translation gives CAIRGTGSYNEQFF.

This chain's CDR3 is CASSLAVGGGPTDTQYF. As DNA, the CDR3 is TGTGCCAGCAGCTTAGCGGTAGGGGGAGGGCCCACAGATACGCAGTATTTT. The chain combines TRBV7-2 with TRBJ2-3; D possibly corresponds to TRBD2 (7 bases). V lost 0 bases and J 2 bases, leaving 15 bases between the germline ends. This CDR3 comprises 17 residues. The V gene's germline CDR1 is SGHTA and CDR2 FQGNSA.

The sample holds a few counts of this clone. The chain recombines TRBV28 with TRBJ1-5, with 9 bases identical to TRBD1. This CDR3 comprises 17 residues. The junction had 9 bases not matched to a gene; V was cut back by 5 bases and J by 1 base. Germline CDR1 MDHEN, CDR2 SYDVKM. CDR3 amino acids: CASSPPGTGNSNQPQHF. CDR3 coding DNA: TGTGCCAGCAGTCCCCCCGGGACAGGGAACAGCAATCAGCCCCAGCATTTT.

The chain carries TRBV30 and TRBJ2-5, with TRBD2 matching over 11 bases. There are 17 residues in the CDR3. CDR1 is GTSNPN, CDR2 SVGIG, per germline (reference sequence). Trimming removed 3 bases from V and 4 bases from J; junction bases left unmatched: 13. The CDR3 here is CAWSALTSGRGRETQYF. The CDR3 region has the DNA TGTGCCTGGAGCGCACTAACTAGCGGGAGAGGGAGAGAGACCCAGTACTTC.

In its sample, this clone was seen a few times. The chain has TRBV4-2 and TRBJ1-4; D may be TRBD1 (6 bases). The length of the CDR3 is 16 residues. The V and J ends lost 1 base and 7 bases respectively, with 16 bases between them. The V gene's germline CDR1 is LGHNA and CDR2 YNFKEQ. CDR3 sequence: CASSQGQNRVTEKLFF. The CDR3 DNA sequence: TGTGCCAGCAGCCAAGGGCAGAACAGGGTTACTGAAAAACTGTTTTTT.

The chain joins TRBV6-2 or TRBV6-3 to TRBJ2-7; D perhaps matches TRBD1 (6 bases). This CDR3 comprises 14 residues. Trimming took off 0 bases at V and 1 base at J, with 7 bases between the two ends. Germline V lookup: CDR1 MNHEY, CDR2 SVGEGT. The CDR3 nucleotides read TGTGCCAGCAGTTACTCGAGGGGGTCCTACGAGCAGTACTTC. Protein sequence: CASSYSRGSYEQYF.

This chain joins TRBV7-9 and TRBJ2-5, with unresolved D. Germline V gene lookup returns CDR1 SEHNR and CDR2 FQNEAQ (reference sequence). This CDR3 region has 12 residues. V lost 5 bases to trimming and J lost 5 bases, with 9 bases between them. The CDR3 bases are TGTGCCAGCAGCCCGTACGGGGAGACCCAGTACTTC. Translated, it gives CASSPYGETQYF. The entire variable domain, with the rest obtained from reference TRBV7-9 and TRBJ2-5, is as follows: DTGVSQNPRHKITKRGQNVTFRCDPISEHNRLYWYRQTLGQGPEFLTYFQNEAQLEKSRLLSDRFSAERPKGSFSTLEIQRTEQGDSAMYLCASSPYGETQYFGPGTRLLVL.

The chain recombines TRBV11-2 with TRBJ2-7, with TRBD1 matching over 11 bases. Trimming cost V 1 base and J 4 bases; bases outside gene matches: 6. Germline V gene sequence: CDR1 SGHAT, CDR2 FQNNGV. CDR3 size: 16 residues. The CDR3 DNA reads TGTGCCAGCAGCTTAGGGGACAGGGGGGTCCGATACGAGCAGTACTTC. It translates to CASSLGDRGVRYEQYF. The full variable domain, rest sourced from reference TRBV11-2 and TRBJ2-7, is EAGVAQSPRYKIIEKRQSVAFWCNPISGHATLYWYQQILGQGPKLLIQFQNNGVVDDSQLPKDRFSAERLKGVDSTLKIQPAKLEDSAVYLCASSLGDRGVRYEQYFGPGTRLTVT.

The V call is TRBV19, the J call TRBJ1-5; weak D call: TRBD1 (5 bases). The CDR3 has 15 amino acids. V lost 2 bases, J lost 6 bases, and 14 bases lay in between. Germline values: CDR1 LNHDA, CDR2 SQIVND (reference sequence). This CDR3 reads CASSIFSGSGQPQHF. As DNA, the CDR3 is TGTGCCAGTAGTATATTCTCAGGGTCGGGTCAGCCCCAGCATTTT.

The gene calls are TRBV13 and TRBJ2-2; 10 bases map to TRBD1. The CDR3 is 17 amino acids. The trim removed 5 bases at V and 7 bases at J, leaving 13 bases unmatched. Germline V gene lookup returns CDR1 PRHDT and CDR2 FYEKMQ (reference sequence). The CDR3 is CASSPRRDRGRNGELFF. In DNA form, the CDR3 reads TGTGCCAGCAGCCCTCGACGGGACAGGGGTAGAAACGGGGAGCTGTTTTTT.

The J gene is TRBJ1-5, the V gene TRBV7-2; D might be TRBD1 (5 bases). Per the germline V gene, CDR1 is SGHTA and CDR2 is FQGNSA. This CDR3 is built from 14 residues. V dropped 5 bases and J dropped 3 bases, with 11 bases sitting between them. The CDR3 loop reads CASSAGGINQPQHF. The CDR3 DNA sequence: TGTGCCAGCAGCGCGGGGGGGATCAATCAGCCCCAGCATTTT.

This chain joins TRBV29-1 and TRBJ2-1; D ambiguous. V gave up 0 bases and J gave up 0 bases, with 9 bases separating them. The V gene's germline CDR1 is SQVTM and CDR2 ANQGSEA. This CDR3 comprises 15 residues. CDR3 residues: CSVEEPKSSYNEQFF. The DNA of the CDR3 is TGCAGCGTTGAAGAGCCAAAGAGCTCCTACAATGAGCAGTTCTTC.

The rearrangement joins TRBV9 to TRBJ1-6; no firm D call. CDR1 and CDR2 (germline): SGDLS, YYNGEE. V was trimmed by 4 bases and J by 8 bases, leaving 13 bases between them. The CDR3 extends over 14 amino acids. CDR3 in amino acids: CASSRSSRHSPLHF. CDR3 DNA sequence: TGTGCCAGCAGCAGGAGCTCGAGGCATTCACCCCTCCACTTT.

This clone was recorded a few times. The CDR3 sequence is CASSLSRDGVEAFF. CDR3 coding DNA: TGTGCCAGCAGTTTAAGCCGGGATGGGGTAGAAGCTTTCTTT. The V call is TRBV27, the J call TRBJ1-1; D is uncertain. CDR3 size: 14 residues. Per the germline V gene, CDR1 is MNHEY and CDR2 is SMNVEV (reference sequence). Trimming left V 2 bases short and J 8 bases short, with 15 bases between.

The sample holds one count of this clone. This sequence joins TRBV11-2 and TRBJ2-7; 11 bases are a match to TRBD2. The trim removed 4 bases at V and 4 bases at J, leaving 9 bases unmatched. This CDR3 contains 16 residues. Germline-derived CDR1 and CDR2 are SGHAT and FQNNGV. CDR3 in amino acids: CASSSLTSGSVYEQYF. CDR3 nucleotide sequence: TGTGCCAGCAGCTCGTTAACTAGCGGGAGTGTGTACGAGCAGTACTTC.

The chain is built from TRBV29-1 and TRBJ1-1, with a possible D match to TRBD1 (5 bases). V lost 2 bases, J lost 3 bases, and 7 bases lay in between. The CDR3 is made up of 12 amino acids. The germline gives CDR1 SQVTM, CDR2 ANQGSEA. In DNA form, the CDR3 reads TGCAGCGTTGAACGGGGGGACACTGAAGCTTTCTTT. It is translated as CSVERGDTEAFF.

Written as DNA, the CDR3 is TGTGCCAGCAGCGGAACAGGAGACAGGTACGAGCAGTACTTC. Its protein is CASSGTGDRYEQYF. The chain recombines TRBV9 with TRBJ2-7, with D tentatively TRBD1 (6 bases). Trimming pared 3 bases from V and 4 bases from J, leaving 14 bases between. This CDR3 is 14 amino acids long. Germline loops: CDR1 SGDLS, CDR2 YYNGEE.

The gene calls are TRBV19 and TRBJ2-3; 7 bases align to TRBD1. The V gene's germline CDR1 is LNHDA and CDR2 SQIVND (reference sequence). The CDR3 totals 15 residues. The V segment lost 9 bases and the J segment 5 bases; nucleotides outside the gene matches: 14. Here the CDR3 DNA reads TGTGCCAGCCATAACAGGGGCACCGCGCTAGATACGCAGTATTTT. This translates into CASHNRGTALDTQYF.

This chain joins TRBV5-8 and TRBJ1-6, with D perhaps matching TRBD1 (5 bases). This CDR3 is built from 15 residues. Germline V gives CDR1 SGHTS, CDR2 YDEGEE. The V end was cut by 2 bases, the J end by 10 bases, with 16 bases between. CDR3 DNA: TGTGCCAGCAGCTTACAAGGGGATTGGGGCTCACCCCTCCACTTT. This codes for CASSLQGDWGSPLHF.